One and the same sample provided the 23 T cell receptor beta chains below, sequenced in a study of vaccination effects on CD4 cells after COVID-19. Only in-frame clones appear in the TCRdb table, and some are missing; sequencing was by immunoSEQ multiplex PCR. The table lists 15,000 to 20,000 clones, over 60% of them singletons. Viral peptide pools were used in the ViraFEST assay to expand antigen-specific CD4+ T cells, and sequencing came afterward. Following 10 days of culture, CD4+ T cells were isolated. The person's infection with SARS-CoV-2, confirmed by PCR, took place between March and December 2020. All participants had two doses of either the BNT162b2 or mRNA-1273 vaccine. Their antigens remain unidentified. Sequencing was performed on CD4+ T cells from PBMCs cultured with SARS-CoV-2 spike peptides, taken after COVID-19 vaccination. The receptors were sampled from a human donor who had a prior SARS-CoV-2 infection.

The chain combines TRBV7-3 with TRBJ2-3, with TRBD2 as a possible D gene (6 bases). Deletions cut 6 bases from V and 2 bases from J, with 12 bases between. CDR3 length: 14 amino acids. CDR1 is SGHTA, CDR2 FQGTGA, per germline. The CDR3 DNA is TGTGCCAGCAGTCCACTAGCCACCACAGATACGCAGTATTTT. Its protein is CASSPLATTDTQYF. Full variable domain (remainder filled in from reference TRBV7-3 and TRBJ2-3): GAGVSQTPSNKVTEKGKYVELRCDPISGHTALYWYRQSLGQGPEFLIYFQGTGAADDSGLPNDRFFAVRPEGSVSTLKIQRTERGDSAVYLCASSPLATTDTQYFGPGTRLTVL.

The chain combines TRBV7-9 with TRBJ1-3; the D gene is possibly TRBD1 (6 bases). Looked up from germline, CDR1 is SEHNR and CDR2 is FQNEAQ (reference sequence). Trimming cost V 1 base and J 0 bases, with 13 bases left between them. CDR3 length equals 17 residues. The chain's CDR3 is CASSLGRTVLSGNTIYF. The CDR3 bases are TGTGCCAGCAGCTTAGGGCGGACAGTACTCTCTGGAAACACCATATATTTT.

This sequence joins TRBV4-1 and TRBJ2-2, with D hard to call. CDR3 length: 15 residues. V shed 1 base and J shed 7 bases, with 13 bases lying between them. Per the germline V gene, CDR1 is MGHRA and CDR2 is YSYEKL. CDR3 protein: CASSQAVGGYGELFF. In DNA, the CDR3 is TGCGCCAGCAGCCAAGCAGTGGGCGGCTACGGGGAGCTGTTTTTT.

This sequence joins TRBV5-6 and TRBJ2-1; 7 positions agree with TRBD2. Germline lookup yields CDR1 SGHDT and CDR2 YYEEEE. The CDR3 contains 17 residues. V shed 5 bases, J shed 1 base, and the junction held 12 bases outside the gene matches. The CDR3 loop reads CASSSFWRESSYNEQFF. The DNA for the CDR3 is TGTGCCAGCAGTTCATTCTGGCGGGAGTCATCCTACAATGAGCAGTTCTTC.

The CDR3 loop is CAWSGFSSSGANVLTF. For the CDR3, the DNA is TGTGCCTGGTCGGGATTCTCAAGCTCTGGGGCCAACGTCCTGACTTTC. The chain carries TRBV30 and TRBJ2-6; a possible D gene is TRBD2 (5 bases). V was trimmed by 5 bases and J by 0 bases, leaving 14 bases between them. From germline, CDR1 is GTSNPN and CDR2 SVGIG (reference sequence). The CDR3 has 16 amino acids.

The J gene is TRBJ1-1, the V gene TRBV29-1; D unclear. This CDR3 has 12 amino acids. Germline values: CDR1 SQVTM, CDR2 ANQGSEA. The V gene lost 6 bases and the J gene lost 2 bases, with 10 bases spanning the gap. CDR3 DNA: TGCAGCGTGGACGGTCCAAACACTGAAGCTTTCTTT. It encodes CSVDGPNTEAFF. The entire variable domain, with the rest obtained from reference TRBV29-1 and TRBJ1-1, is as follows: SAVISQKPSRDICQRGTSLTIQCQVDSQVTMMFWYRQQPGQSLTLIATANQGSEATYESGFVIDKFPISRPNLTFSTLTVSNMSPEDSSIYLCSVDGPNTEAFFGQGTRLTVV.

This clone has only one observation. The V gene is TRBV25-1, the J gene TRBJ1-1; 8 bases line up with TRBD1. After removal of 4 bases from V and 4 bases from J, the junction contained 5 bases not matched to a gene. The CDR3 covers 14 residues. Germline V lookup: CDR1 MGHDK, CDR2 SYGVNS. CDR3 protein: CASSGSRGLTEAFF. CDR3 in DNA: TGTGCCAGCAGTGGATCCAGGGGGCTCACTGAAGCTTTCTTT.

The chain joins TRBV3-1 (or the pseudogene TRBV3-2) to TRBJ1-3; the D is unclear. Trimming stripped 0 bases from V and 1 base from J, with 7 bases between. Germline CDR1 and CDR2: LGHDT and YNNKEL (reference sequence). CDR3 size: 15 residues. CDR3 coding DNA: TGTGCCAGCAGCCAAGATTGGGGTTCTGGAAACACCATATATTTT. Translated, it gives CASSQDWGSGNTIYF.

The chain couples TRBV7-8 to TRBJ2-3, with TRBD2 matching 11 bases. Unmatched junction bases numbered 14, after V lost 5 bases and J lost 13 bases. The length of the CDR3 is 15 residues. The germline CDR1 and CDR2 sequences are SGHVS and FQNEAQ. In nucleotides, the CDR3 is TGTGCCAGCAGCCCGGGACTAGCGGCGGAGTGGCCGGAGTATTTT. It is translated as CASSPGLAAEWPEYF.

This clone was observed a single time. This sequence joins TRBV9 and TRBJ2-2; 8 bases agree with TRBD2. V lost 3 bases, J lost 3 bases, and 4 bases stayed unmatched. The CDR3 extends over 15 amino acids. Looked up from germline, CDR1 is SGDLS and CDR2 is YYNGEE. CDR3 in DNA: TGTGCCAGCAGCGCTACTAGCGGATACACCGGGGAGCTGTTTTTT. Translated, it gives CASSATSGYTGELFF.

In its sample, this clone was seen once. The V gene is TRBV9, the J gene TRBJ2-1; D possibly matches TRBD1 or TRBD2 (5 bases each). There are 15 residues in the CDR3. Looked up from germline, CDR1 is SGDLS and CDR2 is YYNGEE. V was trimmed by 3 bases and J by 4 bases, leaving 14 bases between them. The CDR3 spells CASSGSGRLYNEQFF. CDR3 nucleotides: TGTGCCAGCAGCGGTTCGGGACGGCTATACAATGAGCAGTTCTTC.

CDR3 bases: TGTGCCAGCAGTTTAGCGGGAGGAGGTTGGTATGAGCAGTTCTTC. Amino acids: CASSLAGGGWYEQFF. V usage is TRBV6-2 or TRBV6-3 and J usage is TRBJ2-1; TRBD2 matches 10 bases. The germline CDR1 and CDR2 sequences are MNHEY and SVGEGT. The length of the CDR3 is 15 residues. Germline trimming cut 4 bases from V and 8 bases from J; bases unmatched to any gene: 8.

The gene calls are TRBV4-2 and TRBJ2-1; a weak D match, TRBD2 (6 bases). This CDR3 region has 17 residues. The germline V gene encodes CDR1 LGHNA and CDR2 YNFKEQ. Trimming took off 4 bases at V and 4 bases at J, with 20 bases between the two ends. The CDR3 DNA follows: TGTGCCAGCAGCCCACCCCGGCCTAGCGTAGGATACAATGAGCAGTTCTTC. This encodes CASSPPRPSVGYNEQFF.

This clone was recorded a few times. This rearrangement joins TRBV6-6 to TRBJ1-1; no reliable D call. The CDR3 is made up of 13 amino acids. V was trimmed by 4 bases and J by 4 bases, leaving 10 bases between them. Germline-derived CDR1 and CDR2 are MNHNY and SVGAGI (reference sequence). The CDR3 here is CASSWDSRTEAFF. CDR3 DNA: TGTGCCAGCAGTTGGGATTCCCGCACTGAAGCTTTCTTT.

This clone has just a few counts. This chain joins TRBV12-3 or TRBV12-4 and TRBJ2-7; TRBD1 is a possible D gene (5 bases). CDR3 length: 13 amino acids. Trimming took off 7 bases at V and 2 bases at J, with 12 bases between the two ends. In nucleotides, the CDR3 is TGTGCCAGCACCCGACAGCCCCCCTACGAGCAGTACTTC. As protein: CASTRQPPYEQYF.

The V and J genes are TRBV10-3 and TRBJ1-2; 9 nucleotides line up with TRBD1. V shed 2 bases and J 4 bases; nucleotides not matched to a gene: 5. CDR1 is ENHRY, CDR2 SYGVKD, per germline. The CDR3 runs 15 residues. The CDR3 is CAISEPGQGIYGYTF. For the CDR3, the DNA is TGTGCCATCAGTGAGCCGGGACAGGGAATCTATGGCTACACCTTC.

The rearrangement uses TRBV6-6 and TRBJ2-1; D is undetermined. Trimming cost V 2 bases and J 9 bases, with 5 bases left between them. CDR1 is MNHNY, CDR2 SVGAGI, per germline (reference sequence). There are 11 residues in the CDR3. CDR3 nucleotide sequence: TGTGCCAGCAGTTACGTGGGTGAGCAGTTCTTC. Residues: CASSYVGEQFF.

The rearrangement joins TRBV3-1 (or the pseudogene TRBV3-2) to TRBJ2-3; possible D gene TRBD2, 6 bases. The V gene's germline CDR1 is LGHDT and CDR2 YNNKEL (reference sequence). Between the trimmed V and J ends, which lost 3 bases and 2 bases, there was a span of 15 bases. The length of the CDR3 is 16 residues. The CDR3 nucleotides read TGTGCCAGCAGCCAGCGGAGGGCCGCGGTCACAGATACGCAGTATTTT. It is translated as CASSQRRAAVTDTQYF.

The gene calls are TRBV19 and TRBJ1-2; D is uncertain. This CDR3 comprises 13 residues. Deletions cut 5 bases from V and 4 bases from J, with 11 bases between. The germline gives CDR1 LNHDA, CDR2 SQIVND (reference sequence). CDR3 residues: CASSPPALYGYTF. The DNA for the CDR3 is TGTGCCAGTAGTCCTCCGGCCCTCTATGGCTACACCTTC.

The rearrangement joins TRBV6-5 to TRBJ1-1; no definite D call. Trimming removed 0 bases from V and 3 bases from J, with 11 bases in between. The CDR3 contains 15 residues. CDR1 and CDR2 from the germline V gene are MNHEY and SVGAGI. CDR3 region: CASSYSSFGDTEAFF. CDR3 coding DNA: TGTGCCAGCAGTTACTCTTCGTTTGGGGACACTGAAGCTTTCTTT.

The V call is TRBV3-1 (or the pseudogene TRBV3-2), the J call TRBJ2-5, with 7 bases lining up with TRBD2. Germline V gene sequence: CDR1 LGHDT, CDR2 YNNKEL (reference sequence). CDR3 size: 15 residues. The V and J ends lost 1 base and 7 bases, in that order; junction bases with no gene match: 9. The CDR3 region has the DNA TGTGCCAGCAGCCAAGGGCTAGCGGAATCTGGGACCCAGTACTTC. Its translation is CASSQGLAESGTQYF.

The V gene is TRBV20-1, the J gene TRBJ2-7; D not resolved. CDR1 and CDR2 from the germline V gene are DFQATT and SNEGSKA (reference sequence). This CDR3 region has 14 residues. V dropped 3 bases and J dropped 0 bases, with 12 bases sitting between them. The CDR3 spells CSASRMESSYEQYF. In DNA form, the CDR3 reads TGCAGTGCTAGTCGAATGGAAAGCTCCTACGAGCAGTACTTC.

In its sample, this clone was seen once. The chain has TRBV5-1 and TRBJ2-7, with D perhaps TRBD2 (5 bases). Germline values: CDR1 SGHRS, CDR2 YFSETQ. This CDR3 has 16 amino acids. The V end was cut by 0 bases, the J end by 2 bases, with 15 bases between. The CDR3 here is CASSLAGVRVAYEQYF. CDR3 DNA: TGCGCCAGCAGCTTGGCCGGGGTGCGGGTCGCCTACGAGCAGTACTTC.